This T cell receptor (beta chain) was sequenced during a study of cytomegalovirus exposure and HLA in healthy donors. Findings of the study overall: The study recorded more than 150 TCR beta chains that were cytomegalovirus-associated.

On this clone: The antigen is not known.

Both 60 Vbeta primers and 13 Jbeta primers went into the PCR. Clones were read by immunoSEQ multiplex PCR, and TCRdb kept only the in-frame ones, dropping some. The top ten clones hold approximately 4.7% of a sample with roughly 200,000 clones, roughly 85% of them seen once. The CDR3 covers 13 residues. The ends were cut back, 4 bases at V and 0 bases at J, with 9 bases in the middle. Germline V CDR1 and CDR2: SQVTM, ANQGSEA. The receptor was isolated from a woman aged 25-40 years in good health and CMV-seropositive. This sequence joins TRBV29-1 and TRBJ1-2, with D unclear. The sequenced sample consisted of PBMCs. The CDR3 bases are TGCAGCGTTGTATGGCGGACTAACTATGGCTACACCTTC. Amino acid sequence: CSVVWRTNYGYTF.